The next 19 T cell receptor beta chains were all read from a single sample in a study of beta chain features in type 1 diabetes. Study-level results: Type 1 diabetes patients showed a moderate but significant shortening of TCRB CDR3s in all four CD4+ subsets.

The antigens these receptors bind are not known. cDNA synthesis used the whole RNA isolate, giving expressed TCRB sequences. Data came from immunoSEQ multiplex PCR; TCRdb stores just in-frame clones and leaves some out. The sample shows 16,000 or so clones, roughly three quarters of them seen only once. Sequences were obtained from stem cell memory CD4+ T cells from blood. These TCRs come from a woman aged 18-30 years with type 1 diabetes.

The genes are TRBV28 and TRBJ2-2; D is possibly TRBD1 (5 bases). CDR3 length equals 14 residues. The germline gives CDR1 MDHEN, CDR2 SYDVKM. V lost 7 bases, J lost 6 bases, and 15 bases lay in between. CDR3 nucleotide sequence: TGTGCCAGCACAGGGCTAGGTATCGCCGGGGAGCTGTTTTTT. As protein: CASTGLGIAGELFF.

This clone was seen just once. The chain joins TRBV25-1 to TRBJ1-1; D might be TRBD1 (5 bases). The CDR3 spans 15 residues. Trimming cost V 2 bases and J 0 bases, with 10 bases left between them. CDR1 and CDR2 (germline): MGHDK, SYGVNS. The CDR3 region has the DNA TGTGCCAGCAGTGAACGGACGGACATGAACACTGAAGCTTTCTTT. Translated, it gives CASSERTDMNTEAFF.

The CDR3 region is CASSFRTGVGETQYF. In nucleotides, the CDR3 is TGTGCCAGCAGCTTTCGGACAGGGGTAGGGGAGACCCAGTACTTC. The chain carries TRBV7-9 and TRBJ2-5; 9 positions match TRBD1. V lost 3 bases and J lost 5; bases outside the gene matches: 7. Germline V lookup: CDR1 SEHNR, CDR2 FQNEAQ (reference sequence). The length of the CDR3 is 15 residues. Combining the CDR3 with reference TRBV7-9 and TRBJ2-5 gives the whole variable domain DTGVSQNPRHKITKRGQNVTFRCDPISEHNRLYWYRQTLGQGPEFLTYFQNEAQLEKSRLLSDRFSAERPKGSFSTLEIQRTEQGDSAMYLCASSFRTGVGETQYFGPGTRLLVL.

CDR3 loop: CASSWASQETQYF. The CDR3 coding sequence is TGTGCCAGCTCATGGGCTTCCCAAGAGACCCAGTACTTC. The rearrangement joins TRBV18 to TRBJ2-5; the D is unclear. CDR3 length equals 13 residues. Germline values: CDR1 KGHSH, CDR2 LQKENI. V lost 5 bases, J lost 1 base, and 8 bases lay in between.

V usage is TRBV4-1 and J usage is TRBJ1-2; 8 nucleotides line up with TRBD1. The germline V gene encodes CDR1 MGHRA and CDR2 YSYEKL. The V and J ends lost 4 bases and 0 bases, in that order; junction bases with no gene match: 7. The CDR3 sequence is 16 residues long. The CDR3 loop reads CASSLSPGGTNYGYTF. The CDR3 nucleotides read TGCGCCAGCAGCCTATCTCCAGGGGGCACTAACTATGGCTACACCTTC.

CDR3 protein: CASSSGLAGVEETQYF. The CDR3 bases are TGCGCCAGCAGCTCTGGACTAGCGGGAGTGGAGGAGACCCAGTACTTC. The chain uses TRBV5-1 and TRBJ2-5, with 13 bases lining up with TRBD2. Germline trimming cut 3 bases from V and 5 bases from J; bases unmatched to any gene: 7. CDR1 is SGHRS and CDR2 is YFSETQ in the germline V gene. The CDR3 has 16 residues. Based on the CDR3 plus reference TRBV5-1 and TRBJ2-5, the full variable domain is KAGVTQTPRYLIKTRGQQVTLSCSPISGHRSVSWYQQTPGQGLQFLFEYFSETQRNKGNFPGRFSGRQFSNSRSEMNVSTLELGDSALYLCASSSGLAGVEETQYFGPGTRLLVL.

The chain is built from TRBV27 and TRBJ2-7, with a possible D match to TRBD2 (6 bases). V lost 10 bases and J 2 bases, leaving 18 bases between the germline ends. This CDR3 region has 14 residues. CDR1 is MNHEY, CDR2 SMNVEV, per germline (reference sequence). The CDR3, as DNA: TGTGCCACCAGAGAGGCGGGGAGGACCTACGAGCAGTACTTC. Translating it yields CATREAGRTYEQYF.

This clone was found a few times. The rearrangement links TRBV5-1 to TRBJ2-3, with D possibly matching TRBD2 (5 bases). Germline V gene sequence: CDR1 SGHRS, CDR2 YFSETQ. With 0 bases removed from V and 0 bases from J, the gap between germline ends came to 5 bases. The CDR3 is 14 amino acids. The CDR3 DNA follows: TGCGCCAGCAGCTTGGCGGGAAGCACAGATACGCAGTATTTT. Translated, it gives CASSLAGSTDTQYF.

The chain employs TRBV5-4 and TRBJ2-3, with 11 nucleotides matching TRBD2. V trimming: 0 bases; J trimming: 6 bases; junction bases outside the gene matches: 3. Germline assignment: CDR1 SGHNT and CDR2 YYREEE (reference sequence). This CDR3 is 15 amino acids long. CDR3 loop: CASSLAASGRDTQYF. The CDR3 region has the DNA TGTGCCAGCAGCTTGGCGGCTAGCGGGAGGGATACGCAGTATTTT.

This rearrangement joins TRBV5-1 to TRBJ2-5; TRBD1 matches 7 bases. CDR1 SGHRS and CDR2 YFSETQ come from the germline V gene. The J segment lost 4 bases and the V segment lost 0 bases, leaving 3 bases of the junction unmatched. The CDR3 spans 14 residues. In DNA form, the CDR3 reads TGCGCCAGCAGCTTGGTAGGGGGCGGAGAGACCCAGTACTTC. Its translation is CASSLVGGGETQYF. The full variable domain, its missing parts supplied by reference TRBV5-1 and TRBJ2-5, is KAGVTQTPRYLIKTRGQQVTLSCSPISGHRSVSWYQQTPGQGLQFLFEYFSETQRNKGNFPGRFSGRQFSNSRSEMNVSTLELGDSALYLCASSLVGGGETQYFGPGTRLLVL.

Only one count was recorded for this clone. The chain is built from TRBV10-3 and TRBJ2-5, with 9 bases aligning to TRBD1. The ends lost 6 bases at V and 5 bases at J; junction bases unmatched: 4. The germline gives CDR1 ENHRY, CDR2 SYGVKD. CDR3 size: 13 residues. The DNA for the CDR3 is TGTGCCATCAGAGGGACAGGGCAGGAGACCCAGTACTTC. Protein: CAIRGTGQETQYF.

This clone showed up just a few times. This chain links TRBV6-1 with TRBJ2-1, with 10 bases lining up with TRBD2. V trimming: 6 bases; J trimming: 9 bases; junction bases outside the gene matches: 8. CDR1 MNHNS and CDR2 SASEGT come from the germline V gene. The CDR3 has 14 residues. CDR3 amino acids: CASRLTSGPAEQFF. DNA of the CDR3: TGTGCCAGCAGGTTGACTAGCGGGCCTGCTGAGCAGTTCTTC.

This CDR3 is CASSGLAIYNEQFF. Here the CDR3 DNA reads TGTGCCAGCAGCGGACTAGCTATATACAATGAGCAGTTCTTC. The genes are TRBV2 and TRBJ2-1, with TRBD2 matching 8 bases. The CDR3 extends over 14 amino acids. J was trimmed by 4 bases and V by 6 bases; bases with no gene match: 5. In germline, CDR1 is SNHLY, CDR2 FYNNEI. Full variable domain (remainder filled in from reference TRBV2 and TRBJ2-1): EPEVTQTPSHQVTQMGQEVILRCVPISNHLYFYWYRQILGQKVEFLVSFYNNEISEKSEIFDDQFSVERPDGSNFTLKIRSTKLEDSAMYFCASSGLAIYNEQFFGPGTRLTVL.

The rearrangement uses TRBV2 and TRBJ1-2; 7 bases match TRBD1. Germline lookup yields CDR1 SNHLY and CDR2 FYNNEI. The junction had 6 bases not matched to a gene; V was cut back by 7 bases and J by 4 bases. This CDR3 region has 13 residues. The CDR3: CASTMGQTYGYTF. CDR3 bases: TGTGCCAGCACAATGGGACAGACCTATGGCTACACCTTC.

This clone showed up just a few times. The gene calls are TRBV7-9 and TRBJ2-3, with 11 bases that match TRBD2. This CDR3 is 13 amino acids long. Trimming removed 5 bases from V and 10 bases from J; junction bases left unmatched: 5. Germline CDR1 reads SEHNR; CDR2 reads FQNEAQ (reference sequence). The CDR3 sequence is CASSLTSGSAQYF. CDR3 DNA sequence: TGTGCCAGCAGCCTCACTAGCGGGAGTGCGCAGTATTTT. The complete variable domain, with remaining parts taken from reference TRBV7-9 and TRBJ2-3, reads DTGVSQNPRHKITKRGQNVTFRCDPISEHNRLYWYRQTLGQGPEFLTYFQNEAQLEKSRLLSDRFSAERPKGSFSTLEIQRTEQGDSAMYLCASSLTSGSAQYFGPGTRLTVL.

V is TRBV7-2 and J is TRBJ1-2; TRBD1 matches at 8 bases. V gave up 5 bases and J gave up 2 bases; unmatched junction bases: 4. The length of the CDR3 is 14 residues. Per the germline V gene, CDR1 is SGHTA and CDR2 is FQGNSA. CDR3 protein: CASSLTGANYGYTF. The CDR3 DNA reads as TGTGCCAGCAGCCTGACAGGGGCGAACTATGGCTACACCTTC.

The CDR3 spells CASSLADLIAGVSNEQFF. In nucleotides, the CDR3 is TGTGCCAGCAGCTTAGCCGATCTTATAGCGGGAGTATCTAATGAGCAGTTCTTC. The chain employs TRBV11-3 and TRBJ2-1, with 9 bases identical to TRBD2. The CDR3 has 18 residues. Germline V gene data show CDR1 as SGHNT and CDR2 as YENEEA. The ends lost 1 base at V and 7 bases at J; junction bases unmatched: 14.

The gene calls are TRBV11-1 and TRBJ1-2, with TRBD1 as a possible D gene (6 bases). Germline loops: CDR1 SGHAT, CDR2 FQDESV (reference sequence). V lost 6 bases, J lost 4 bases, and 18 bases lay in between. The CDR3 sequence is 15 residues long. The CDR3 reads CASSPDGGAVYGYTF. CDR3 bases: TGTGCCAGCAGTCCAGATGGGGGCGCAGTCTATGGCTACACCTTC.

The chain links TRBV18 to TRBJ2-5; the D is unclear. Trimming pared 3 bases from V and 4 bases from J, leaving 6 bases between. Germline V CDR1 and CDR2: KGHSH, LQKENI. This CDR3 spans 12 amino acids. The CDR3 sequence: CASSPSAETQYF. The CDR3 coding sequence is TGTGCCAGCTCACCCAGCGCAGAGACCCAGTACTTC.